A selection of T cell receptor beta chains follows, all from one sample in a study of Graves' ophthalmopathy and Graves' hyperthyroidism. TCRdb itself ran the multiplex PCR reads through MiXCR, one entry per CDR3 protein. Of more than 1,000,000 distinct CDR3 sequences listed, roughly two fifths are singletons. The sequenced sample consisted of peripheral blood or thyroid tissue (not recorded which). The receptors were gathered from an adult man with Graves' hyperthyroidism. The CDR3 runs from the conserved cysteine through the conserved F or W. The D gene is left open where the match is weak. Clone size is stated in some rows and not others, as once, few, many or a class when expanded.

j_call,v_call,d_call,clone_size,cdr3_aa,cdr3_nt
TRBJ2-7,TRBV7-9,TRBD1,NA,CASSSGNDRGGREQYF,TGTGCCAGCAGCTCCGGAAACGACAGGGGGGGTAGGGAGCAGTACTTC
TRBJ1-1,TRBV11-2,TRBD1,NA,CASSQDAGRGTTEAFF,TGTGCCAGCAGCCAAGACGCAGGCAGGGGGACCACTGAAGCTTTCTTT
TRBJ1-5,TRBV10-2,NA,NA,CASSEFAGGANQPQHF,TGCGCCAGCAGTGAGTTCGCAGGAGGGGCCAATCAGCCCCAGCATTTT
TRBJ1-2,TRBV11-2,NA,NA,CASTLEWVYGYTF,TGTGCCAGCACCCTAGAATGGGTCTATGGCTACACCTTC
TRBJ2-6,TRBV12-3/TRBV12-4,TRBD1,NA,CASSLPYGTGVASGANVLTF,TGTGCCAGCAGTTTGCCCTACGGGACAGGAGTGGCCTCTGGGGCCAACGTCCTGACTTTC
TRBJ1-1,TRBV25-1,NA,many,CASSPAWDTNTEAFF,TGTGCCAGCAGTCCTGCCTGGGACACGAACACTGAAGCTTTCTTT
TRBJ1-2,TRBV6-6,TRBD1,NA,CASRGTRGPYGYTF,TGTGCCAGCAGGGGGACCAGGGGGCCGTATGGCTACACCTTC
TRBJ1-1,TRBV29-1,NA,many,CSVPGSGEAFF,TGCAGCGTTCCCGGATCGGGTGAAGCTTTCTTT
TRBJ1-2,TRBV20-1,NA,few,CSAYRWTNYGYTF,TGCAGTGCATATAGGTGGACTAACTATGGCTACACCTTC
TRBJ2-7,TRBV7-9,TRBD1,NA,CASSTNPTGAAYEQYF,TGTGCCAGCAGCACGAACCCGACAGGGGCCGCCTACGAGCAGTACTTC
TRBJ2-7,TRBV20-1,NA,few,CSAQNSYRSTYEQYF,TGCAGTGCCCAGAATAGTTATCGCTCGACCTACGAGCAGTACTTC
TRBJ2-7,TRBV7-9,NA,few,CASSESTPAYEQYF,TGCGCCAGCAGTGAGTCGACGCCAGCCTACGAGCAGTACTTC
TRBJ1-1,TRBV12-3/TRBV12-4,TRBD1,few,CASSSRGLGFTEAFF,TGTGCCAGCAGTTCCAGGGGGTTAGGATTCACTGAAGCTTTCTTT
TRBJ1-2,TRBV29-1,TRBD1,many,CSAGNRQGWPQGYTF,TGCAGCGCCGGAAATCGACAGGGATGGCCCCAGGGCTACACCTTC
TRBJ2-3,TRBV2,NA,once,CASMAGSGDTQYF,TGTGCCAGCATGGCAGGGTCAGGGGATACGCAGTATTTT
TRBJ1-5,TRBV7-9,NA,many,CASSSGFGNQPQHF,TGTGCCAGCAGCTCGGGGTTCGGCAATCAGCCCCAGCATTTT
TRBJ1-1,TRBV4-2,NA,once,CASSQDWGAFF,TGTGCCAGCAGCCAAGATTGGGGGGCTTTCTTT
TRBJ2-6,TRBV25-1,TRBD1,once,CASMGATGTGVASGANVLTF,TGTGCCAGCATGGGGGCCACCGGGACAGGGGTGGCCTCTGGGGCCAACGTCCTGACTTTC
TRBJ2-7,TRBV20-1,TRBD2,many,CSAPTSGYGYEQYF,TGCAGTGCACCGACTAGCGGGTACGGCTACGAGCAGTACTTC
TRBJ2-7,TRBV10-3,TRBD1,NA,CASRSPSGTGTYEQYF,TGTGCCAGCAGGTCCCCCTCAGGGACAGGGACCTACGAGCAGTACTTC
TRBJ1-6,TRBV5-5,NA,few,CASSLSELAYNSPLHF,TGCGCCAGCAGCTTGTCAGAACTAGCCTATAATTCACCCCTCCACTTT
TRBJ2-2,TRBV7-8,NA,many,CASSFGIQNTGELFF,TGTGCCAGCAGCTTCGGTATTCAGAACACCGGGGAGCTGTTTTTT
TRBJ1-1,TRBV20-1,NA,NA,CSAPGAFNTEAFF,TGCAGTGCTCCTGGGGCTTTTAACACTGAAGCTTTCTTT
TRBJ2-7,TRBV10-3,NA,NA,CAISESVEGSYEQYF,TGTGCCATCAGTGAGTCGGTGGAGGGCTCCTACGAGCAGTACTTC
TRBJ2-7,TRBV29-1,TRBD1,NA,CSVSGQGYEQYF,TGCAGCGTTTCGGGACAGGGCTACGAGCAGTACTTC
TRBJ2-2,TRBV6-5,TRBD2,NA,CASSYSSPGLGVRELFF,TGTGCCAGCAGTTATTCCTCACCGGGACTAGGGGTCCGCGAGCTGTTTTTT
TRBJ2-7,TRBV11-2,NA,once,CASSLDGDWYEQYF,TGTGCCAGCAGCTTAGATGGGGACTGGTACGAGCAGTACTTC
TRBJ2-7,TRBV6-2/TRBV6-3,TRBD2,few,CASSYSAGPIAGYSYEQYF,TGTGCCAGCAGTTACTCAGCGGGTCCAATAGCGGGTTACTCCTACGAGCAGTACTTC
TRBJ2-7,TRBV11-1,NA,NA,CASSSYSTSGLQYF,TGTGCCAGCAGCAGTTACTCGACGTCGGGACTGCAGTACTTC
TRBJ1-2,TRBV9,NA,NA,CASSFGGHREGGYTF,TGTGCCAGCAGTTTCGGAGGACACCGTGAGGGGGGCTACACCTTC
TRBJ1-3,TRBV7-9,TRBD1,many,CASSFGTASSGNTIYF,TGTGCCAGCAGCTTCGGGACAGCCAGCTCTGGAAACACCATATATTTT
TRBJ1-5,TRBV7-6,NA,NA,CASSSGTSGGNQPQHF,TGTGCCAGCAGCTCAGGGACATCGGGGGGCAATCAGCCCCAGCATTTT
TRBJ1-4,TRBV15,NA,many,CATSTLRLNHEKLFF,TGTGCCACCTCCACTCTCCGACTCAACCATGAAAAACTGTTTTTT
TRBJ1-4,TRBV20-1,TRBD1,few,CSARDRDRGQANEKLFF,TGCAGTGCTAGAGACCGGGACAGGGGGCAGGCTAATGAAAAACTGTTTTTT
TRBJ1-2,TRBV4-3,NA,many,CASSQVGGSRGYTF,TGCGCCAGCAGCCAAGTCGGGGGATCAAGAGGCTACACCTTC
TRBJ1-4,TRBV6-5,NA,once,CASSYSRGAINEKLFF,TGTGCCAGCAGTTACTCGAGGGGGGCTATTAATGAAAAACTGTTTTTT
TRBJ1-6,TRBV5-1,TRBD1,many,CASSLGGTGLHEHRSPLHF,TGCGCCAGCAGCTTGGGGGGGACAGGATTGCACGAGCACCGTTCACCCCTCCACTTT
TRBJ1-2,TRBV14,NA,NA,CASSQDMGVSYGYTF,TGTGCCAGCAGCCAAGATATGGGCGTATCCTATGGCTACACCTTC
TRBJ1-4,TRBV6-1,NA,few,CASSETGGLGLFF,TGTGCCAGCAGTGAAACCGGGGGATTGGGACTGTTTTTT
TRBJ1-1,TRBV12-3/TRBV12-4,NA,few,CASSPRKYQGTEAFF,TGTGCCAGCAGTCCCCGAAAGTATCAGGGGACTGAAGCTTTCTTT
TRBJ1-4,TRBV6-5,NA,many,CASSLGLGGTNEKLFF,TGTGCCAGCAGTTTGGGGCTAGGCGGGACTAATGAAAAACTGTTTTTT
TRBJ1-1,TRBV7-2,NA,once,CASSLDKEDWSMNTEAFF,TGTGCCAGCAGCCTGGACAAGGAAGACTGGAGTATGAACACTGAAGCTTTCTTT